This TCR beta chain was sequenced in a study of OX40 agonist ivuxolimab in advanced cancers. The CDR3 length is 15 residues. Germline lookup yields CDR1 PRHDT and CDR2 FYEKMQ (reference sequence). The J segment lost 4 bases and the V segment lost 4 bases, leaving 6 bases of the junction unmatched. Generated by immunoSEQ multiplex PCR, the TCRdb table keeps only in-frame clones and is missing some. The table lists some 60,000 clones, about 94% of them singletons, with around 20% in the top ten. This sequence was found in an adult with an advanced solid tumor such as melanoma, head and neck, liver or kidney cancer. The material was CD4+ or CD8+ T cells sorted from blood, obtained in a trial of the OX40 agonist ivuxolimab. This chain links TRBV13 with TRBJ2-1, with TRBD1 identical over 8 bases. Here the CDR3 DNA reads TGTGCCAGCAGCTCTGCGGGACAGGCTTACAATGAGCAGTTCTTC. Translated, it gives CASSSAGQAYNEQFF.